The 3 T cell receptor beta chains reported below all come from one sample, sequenced in a study of T cell responses to AZD1222 COVID-19 vaccine. TCRdb keeps only in-frame clones here, not all; method: immunoSEQ multiplex PCR. This sample has under 200,000 clones; about nine tenths occur once, and the top ten carry approximately 1.4%. The specimen comprised peripheral blood, sampled on day 0 of AZD1222 vaccination. Receptors originate from an adult in good health.

This clone was counted only a few times. The chain joins TRBV5-1 to TRBJ1-1; 7 bases fit TRBD1. The CDR3 covers 13 residues. Germline assignment: CDR1 SGHRS and CDR2 YFSETQ. The trim removed 6 bases at V and 3 bases at J, leaving 5 bases unmatched. The CDR3 DNA reads as TGCGCCAGCATGTTCGACAGGGACACTGAAGCTTTCTTT. As protein: CASMFDRDTEAFF.

In its sample, this clone was seen once. This chain connects TRBV18 to TRBJ1-3, with D possibly being TRBD1 (6 bases). The CDR3 totals 17 residues. The germline V gene has CDR1 KGHSH and CDR2 LQKENI. V dropped 3 bases and J dropped 4 bases, with 19 bases sitting between them. The CDR3 loop is CASSPDRPGSGGNTIYF. CDR3 DNA sequence: TGTGCCAGCTCACCTGACAGGCCCGGATCGGGGGGAAACACCATATATTTT.

This clone turned up a few times. The chain employs TRBV28 and TRBJ1-3; no firm D call. Trimming left V 4 bases short and J 0 bases short, with 10 bases between. The CDR3 consists of 15 residues. The germline V gene encodes CDR1 MDHEN and CDR2 SYDVKM. The CDR3 DNA sequence: TGTGCCAGCAGTTACCGACCGCTCTCTGGAAACACCATATATTTT. It codes for CASSYRPLSGNTIYF. The full variable domain, rest sourced from reference TRBV28 and TRBJ1-3, is DVKVTQSSRYLVKRTGEKVFLECVQDMDHENMFWYRQDPGLGLRLIYFSYDVKMKEKGDIPEGYSVSREKKERFSLILESASTNQTSMYLCASSYRPLSGNTIYFGEGSWLTVV.